These 27 T cell receptor beta chains were sequenced from one sample in a study of control samples from healthy donors and cancer patients. Data came from immunoSEQ multiplex PCR; TCRdb stores just in-frame clones and leaves some out. The table records tens of thousands of clones, 94% of them present only once. The sample consisted of blood. These receptors originate from a man aged 55 to 70 in good health.

The chain recombines TRBV7-8 with TRBJ2-3, with a tentative D call TRBD2 (6 bases). Trimming removed 5 bases from V and 2 bases from J, with 17 bases in between. Germline V gene lookup returns CDR1 SGHVS and CDR2 FQNEAQ. CDR3 length: 16 residues. As DNA, the CDR3 is TGTGCCAGCAGCCGCTCCGGGACTCAAAACACAGATACGCAGTATTTT. Its translation: CASSRSGTQNTDTQYF.

This chain connects TRBV19 to TRBJ2-7; 11 positions match TRBD2. The V and J ends lost 5 bases and 3 bases, in that order; junction bases with no gene match: 12. CDR3 length: 17 residues. Germline values: CDR1 LNHDA, CDR2 SQIVND (reference sequence). The DNA of the CDR3 is TGTGCCAGTAGTCGGTCACTAGCGGGAGAGAGCGGCTACGAGCAGTACTTC. This sequence encodes CASSRSLAGESGYEQYF.

This chain joins TRBV7-9 and TRBJ1-5; weak D call: TRBD1 (6 bases). Deletions cut 1 base from V and 4 bases from J, with 11 bases between. This CDR3 contains 15 residues. Germline V gives CDR1 SEHNR, CDR2 FQNEAQ (reference sequence). The CDR3 is CASSLGGDINQPQHF. The CDR3 region has the DNA TGTGCCAGCAGCTTAGGAGGGGACATTAATCAGCCCCAGCATTTT.

The chain is built from TRBV6-2 or TRBV6-3 and TRBJ1-1; D is ambiguous. The CDR3 spans 12 residues. CDR1 and CDR2 from the germline V gene are MNHEY and SVGEGT. Trimming removed 1 base at V and 5 bases at J, with 5 bases between. CDR3 nucleotides: TGTGCCAGCAGTTACTTAAATACTGAAGCTTTCTTT. Protein: CASSYLNTEAFF.

The V call is TRBV11-2, the J call TRBJ2-2; possibly TRBD1 for D (6 bases). The CDR3 loop spans 18 amino acids. CDR1 and CDR2 from the germline V gene are SGHAT and FQNNGV. The V and J ends lost 5 bases and 3 bases respectively, with 22 bases between them. The CDR3: CASSLRFRGPAYTGELFF. CDR3 DNA sequence: TGTGCCAGCAGCCTTCGGTTCAGGGGTCCCGCGTACACCGGGGAGCTGTTTTTT.

DNA for the CDR3: TGTGCCAGTAACACGGAATATAATTCACCCCTCCACTTT. Amino acids: CASNTEYNSPLHF. V and J are TRBV19 and TRBJ1-6; no clear D gene. Deletions cut 7 bases from V and 4 bases from J, with 8 bases between. The CDR3 has 13 amino acids. Germline V gene sequence: CDR1 LNHDA, CDR2 SQIVND (reference sequence).

V usage is TRBV30 and J usage is TRBJ1-5; D gene uncertain. The V end lost 2 bases, the J end lost 5 bases, and 10 bases lay between the germline ends. Germline V CDR1 and CDR2: GTSNPN, SVGIG (reference sequence). This CDR3 is built from 13 residues. CDR3 in DNA: TGTGCCTGGAGTATCTTCTATGATCAGCCCCAGCATTTT. It translates to CAWSIFYDQPQHF.

V is TRBV18 and J is TRBJ2-2, with D perhaps TRBD1 or TRBD2 (5 bases each). The CDR3 is made up of 15 amino acids. CDR1 is KGHSH, CDR2 LQKENI, per germline. V gave up 5 bases and J gave up 5 bases, with 15 bases separating them. The DNA of the CDR3 is TGTGCCAGCTCAATCTCCGGGACGCGTACCGGGGAGCTGTTTTTT. It translates to CASSISGTRTGELFF. Variable domain in full (rest from reference TRBV18 and TRBJ2-2): NAGVMQNPRHLVRRRGQEARLRCSPMKGHSHVYWYRQLPEEGLKFMVYLQKENIIDESGMPKERFSAEFPKEGPSILRIQQVVRGDSAAYFCASSISGTRTGELFFGEGSRLTVL.

This clone was seen just once. Other nucleotide sequences from this sample produce the same CDR3. The J gene is TRBJ2-1, the V gene TRBV6-4; 11 positions agree with TRBD2. The V segment lost 5 bases and the J segment 4 bases; nucleotides outside the gene matches: 4. From germline, CDR1 is MRHNA and CDR2 SNTAGT. This CDR3 spans 15 amino acids. The CDR3 loop reads CASSPTSGSYNEQFF. The CDR3 DNA follows: TGTGCCAGCAGTCCCACTAGCGGGAGTTACAATGAGCAGTTCTTC.

V gene TRBV7-8 combines with J gene TRBJ1-3, with D maybe TRBD1 (6 bases). Germline CDR1 is SGHVS and CDR2 is FQNEAQ. With 6 bases removed from V and 7 bases from J, the gap between germline ends came to 16 bases. The CDR3 runs 14 residues. The chain's CDR3 is CASSLNPGDNTIYF. The DNA for the CDR3 is TGTGCCAGCAGTCTTAACCCAGGGGACAACACCATATATTTT.

The V and J genes are TRBV19 and TRBJ2-7, with D possibly matching TRBD1 (6 bases). V lost 6 bases, J lost 6 bases, and 15 bases lay in between. The CDR3 has 13 amino acids. The germline gives CDR1 LNHDA, CDR2 SQIVND (reference sequence). CDR3 in amino acids: CASSDTGIREQYF. The CDR3 DNA reads as TGTGCCAGTAGCGACACAGGGATCCGCGAGCAGTACTTC. The variable domain in full, with the rest retrieved from reference TRBV19 and TRBJ2-7, is DGGITQSPKYLFRKEGQNVTLSCEQNLNHDAMYWYRQDPGQGLRLIYYSQIVNDFQKGDIAEGYSVSREKKESFPLTVTSAQKNPTAFYLCASSDTGIREQYFGPGTRLTVT.

The V and J genes are TRBV24-1 and TRBJ2-2; TRBD1 matches at 8 bases. This CDR3 is built from 14 residues. The germline CDR1 and CDR2 sequences are KGHDR and SFDVKD. Losses at the gene ends were 7 bases for V and 0 bases for J; bases not matched to a gene: 0. The CDR3 region has the DNA TGTGCCACCAGGGGACAGGCGAACACCGGGGAGCTGTTTTTT. It codes for CATRGQANTGELFF.

The chain links TRBV29-1 to TRBJ1-1; D ambiguous. Germline lookup yields CDR1 SQVTM and CDR2 ANQGSEA. V lost 4 bases and J 0 bases, leaving 9 bases between the germline ends. CDR3 length: 13 amino acids. In DNA, the CDR3 is TGCAGCGTTGGCGGCAGGATGAACACTGAAGCTTTCTTT. This translates into CSVGGRMNTEAFF.

The gene calls are TRBV10-1 and TRBJ2-5, with a tentative D call TRBD2 (5 bases). The V and J ends lost 2 bases and 5 bases respectively, with 12 bases between them. The CDR3 sequence is 14 residues long. Germline CDR1 and CDR2: WNHNN and SYGVQD (reference sequence). In DNA, the CDR3 is TGCGCCAGCAGTGAGCGAGCGGACCCCGAGACCCAGTACTTC. Protein product: CASSERADPETQYF.

The rearrangement links TRBV9 to TRBJ1-1; the D gene is possibly TRBD1 (5 bases). Trimming pared 3 bases from V and 10 bases from J, leaving 19 bases between. Germline V gene sequence: CDR1 SGDLS, CDR2 YYNGEE. The CDR3 length is 14 residues. The CDR3 coding sequence is TGTGCCAGCAGCGCCTCCGGGACGACTGCTGCAGCTTTCTTT. Encoded protein: CASSASGTTAAAFF.

The rearrangement uses TRBV5-1 and TRBJ2-3, with 8 bases that match TRBD2. V was pared by 4 bases and J by 1 base, with 2 bases of the junction left unmatched. There are 14 residues in the CDR3. CDR1 is SGHRS and CDR2 is YFSETQ in the germline V gene. The CDR3 nucleotides are TGCGCCAGCAGCATGACTAGCGGCACAGATACGCAGTATTTT. Protein sequence: CASSMTSGTDTQYF.

The chain recombines TRBV24-1 with TRBJ1-5; D not certain. The CDR3 contains 14 residues. V lost 9 bases and J 6 bases, leaving 17 bases between the germline ends. Germline-derived CDR1 and CDR2 are KGHDR and SFDVKD. The DNA for the CDR3 is TGTGCCACCGCGGCAGGAGAGGGTGGTCAGCCCCAGCATTTT. It yields the protein CATAAGEGGQPQHF.

This sequence joins TRBV27 and TRBJ2-7; D may be TRBD1 or TRBD2 (5 bases each). The CDR3 contains 16 residues. Germline loops: CDR1 MNHEY, CDR2 SMNVEV (reference sequence). Trimming pared 1 base from V and 3 bases from J, leaving 16 bases between. The CDR3 protein is CASSLYGTAGVYEQYF. CDR3 in DNA: TGTGCCAGCAGTTTATATGGGACCGCCGGCGTCTACGAGCAGTACTTC.

The chain joins TRBV18 to TRBJ2-5; D is tentatively TRBD1 or TRBD2 (5 bases each). CDR1 is KGHSH, CDR2 LQKENI, per germline. This CDR3 is 18 amino acids long. V was pared by 1 base and J by 1 base, with 19 bases between. CDR3 amino acids: CASSPRGLVGGIQETQYF. The CDR3 region has the DNA TGTGCCAGCTCACCACGTGGCCTAGTTGGGGGTATCCAAGAGACCCAGTACTTC.

The rearrangement joins TRBV19 to TRBJ2-7; 7 bases are shared with TRBD2. The CDR3 runs 16 residues. Germline V gives CDR1 LNHDA, CDR2 SQIVND (reference sequence). V lost 5 bases, J lost 0 bases, and 10 bases stayed unmatched. CDR3 sequence: CASSPLRGRASYEQYF. The CDR3 DNA is TGTGCCAGTAGTCCCCTCAGAGGGAGGGCCTCCTACGAGCAGTACTTC.

This chain uses TRBV19 with TRBJ1-5; no firm D call. Germline V gene data show CDR1 as LNHDA and CDR2 as SQIVND (reference sequence). CDR3 size: 13 residues. Trimming pared 1 base from V and 5 bases from J, leaving 6 bases between. DNA of the CDR3: TGTGCCAGTAGTATAGCTGGGGATCAGCCCCAGCATTTT. The encoded protein is CASSIAGDQPQHF.

The chain links TRBV11-2 to TRBJ2-3; maybe TRBD1 (5 bases). This CDR3 spans 16 amino acids. Germline CDR1 is SGHAT and CDR2 is FQNNGV. The V end lost 0 bases, the J end lost 0 bases, and 10 bases lay between the germline ends. CDR3 in amino acids: CASSLDWGLSTDTQYF. Here the CDR3 DNA reads TGTGCCAGCAGCTTAGATTGGGGCCTCAGCACAGATACGCAGTATTTT. Together with reference TRBV11-2 and TRBJ2-3, the CDR3 gives the full variable domain: EAGVAQSPRYKIIEKRQSVAFWCNPISGHATLYWYQQILGQGPKLLIQFQNNGVVDDSQLPKDRFSAERLKGVDSTLKIQPAKLEDSAVYLCASSLDWGLSTDTQYFGPGTRLTVL.

The V gene is TRBV5-6, the J gene TRBJ2-5; D gene unclear. The CDR3 sequence is 13 residues long. Germline CDR1 and CDR2: SGHDT and YYEEEE. V was cut by 0 bases and J by 5 bases, with 8 bases left in between. CDR3 sequence (DNA): TGTGCCAGCAGCTTGGCCAAGATTGAGACCCAGTACTTC. Translation: CASSLAKIETQYF.

This chain connects TRBV19 to TRBJ2-3, with TRBD2 identical over 9 bases. Per germline, CDR1 LNHDA and CDR2 SQIVND (reference sequence). The ends lost 6 bases at V and 4 bases at J; junction bases unmatched: 11. The CDR3 contains 16 residues. The CDR3 sequence is CASSRGRALGADTQYF. In nucleotides, the CDR3 is TGTGCCAGTAGCCGCGGGAGGGCCCTCGGGGCAGATACGCAGTATTTT.

CDR3 residues: CSGWGRSKANQPQHF. The CDR3 coding sequence is TGCAGCGGCTGGGGGCGGTCTAAAGCCAATCAGCCCCAGCATTTT. The chain is built from TRBV29-1 and TRBJ1-5; D possibly corresponds to TRBD1 (6 bases). Trimming took off 7 bases at V and 3 bases at J, with 19 bases between the two ends. In germline, CDR1 is SQVTM, CDR2 ANQGSEA. The CDR3 totals 15 residues.

The rearrangement joins TRBV27 to TRBJ2-1; the D call may be TRBD1 or TRBD2 (6 bases each). Germline CDR1 reads MNHEY; CDR2 reads SMNVEV (reference sequence). There are 14 residues in the CDR3. V lost 4 bases and J lost 4, with 11 bases in between. This chain's CDR3 is CASSSRGPYNEQFF. In DNA form, the CDR3 reads TGTGCCAGCAGTTCACGGGGGCCGTACAATGAGCAGTTCTTC.

The CDR3 here is CASSQDSRADYGYTF. In nucleotides, the CDR3 is TGCGCCAGCAGCCAAGATAGCAGGGCTGACTATGGCTACACCTTC. The chain employs TRBV4-1 and TRBJ1-2; perhaps TRBD1 as D (5 bases). The germline V gene encodes CDR1 MGHRA and CDR2 YSYEKL. The CDR3 length is 15 residues. Trimming shortened V by 0 bases and J by 3 bases, and 11 bases separated the two germline ends.